Below are 8 T cell receptor beta chains sequenced from a single sample in a study of vaccination effects on CD4 cells after COVID-19. Before sequencing took place, the ViraFEST assay used viral peptide pools to expand antigen-specific CD4+ T cells. Culture proceeded for approximately 9 days, and CD4+ T cells were then isolated. Of the BNT162b2 and mRNA-1273 vaccines, participants received two doses of one or the other. Profiled with immunoSEQ multiplex PCR; TCRdb holds only in-frame clones, not every one. The table has about 30,000 clones, under 85% seen once. Their antigens are not known. The sample was CD4+ T cells from PBMCs cultured with HCoV-OC43 spike peptides, taken after COVID-19 vaccination. The subset denotes: HCoV-OC43 spike overlapping peptide pool stimulation. The receptors here all came from a human donor who received a COVID-19 vaccine.

The chain is built from TRBV7-8 and TRBJ2-2, with D possibly being TRBD1 or TRBD2 (5 bases each). The V gene's germline CDR1 is SGHVS and CDR2 FQNEAQ. Deletions cut 5 bases from V and 2 bases from J, with 18 bases between. The CDR3 totals 17 residues. In DNA, the CDR3 is TGTGCCAGCAGCCATACTCACGGGGCTCTTAACACCGGGGAGCTGTTTTTT. It translates to CASSHTHGALNTGELFF.

This clone was detected only once. This chain connects TRBV10-1 to TRBJ2-3; the match to TRBD2 covers 10 bases. Looked up from germline, CDR1 is WNHNN and CDR2 is SYGVQD (reference sequence). The length of the CDR3 is 15 residues. With 6 bases clipped from V and 4 bases from J, the junction kept 7 bases outside the gene matches. The CDR3 nucleotides are TGCGCCAGCAGACCCTCTAGCGGGAGTGCAGATACGCAGTATTTT. Protein sequence: CASRPSSGSADTQYF.

The J gene is TRBJ2-7, the V gene TRBV5-1; D not resolved. Germline V gives CDR1 SGHRS, CDR2 YFSETQ. V gave up 0 bases and J gave up 0 bases, with 7 bases separating them. There are 14 residues in the CDR3. The CDR3 DNA reads as TGCGCCAGCAGCTTGGTGCTGAGCTCCTACGAGCAGTACTTC. Its protein product is CASSLVLSSYEQYF.

This clone was observed a handful of times. This sequence joins TRBV5-8 and TRBJ1-3, with D hard to call. V was trimmed by 1 base and J by 5 bases, leaving 4 bases between them. CDR3 length: 12 amino acids. CDR1 and CDR2 from the germline V gene are SGHTS and YDEGEE. CDR3 bases: TGTGCCAGCAGCTTGAGTAGAAACACCATATATTTT. This translates into CASSLSRNTIYF. Using reference TRBV5-8 and TRBJ1-3 for the parts outside the CDR3, the full variable domain is EAGVTQSPTHLIKTRGQQATLRCSPISGHTSVYWYQQALGLGLQFLLWYDEGEERNRGNFPPRFSGRQFPNYSSELNVNALELEDSALYLCASSLSRNTIYFGEGSWLTVV.

This chain uses TRBV6-1 with TRBJ2-1; 12 nucleotides line up with TRBD2. Per germline, CDR1 MNHNS and CDR2 SASEGT. The V gene end was trimmed by 0 bases and the J gene end by 6 bases; junction bases not matched to a gene: 6. The CDR3 has 17 amino acids. The chain's CDR3 is CASSEAALAGGTNEQFF. CDR3 nucleotides: TGTGCCAGCAGTGAAGCGGCCCTAGCGGGGGGGACCAATGAGCAGTTCTTC.

The chain uses TRBV9 and TRBJ2-6, with D perhaps TRBD1 (6 bases). The CDR3 has 18 residues. V was cut by 0 bases and J by 1 base, with 14 bases left in between. Looked up from germline, CDR1 is SGDLS and CDR2 is YYNGEE. In nucleotides, the CDR3 is TGTGCCAGCAGCGTAGCGTGGGGCCAGGGGTCTGGGGCCAACGTCCTGACTTTC. Translating it yields CASSVAWGQGSGANVLTF.

The chain recombines TRBV5-1 with TRBJ2-7, with D possibly TRBD1 on 5 matching bases. The V and J ends lost 4 bases and 2 bases respectively, with 10 bases between them. The germline V gene has CDR1 SGHRS and CDR2 YFSETQ. This CDR3 has 13 residues. CDR3 protein: CASSKTVTYEQYF. The CDR3 nucleotides are TGCGCCAGCAGCAAGACAGTCACCTACGAGCAGTACTTC.

In its sample, this clone was seen a few times. The V and J genes are TRBV27 and TRBJ1-1, with D perhaps matching TRBD1 (6 bases). The CDR3 is made up of 14 amino acids. Germline CDR1 and CDR2: MNHEY and SMNVEV (reference sequence). V gave up 8 bases and J gave up 2 bases, with 15 bases separating them. The CDR3 coding sequence is TGTGCCAGCTTCGTTAAGGGGACAAACACTGAAGCTTTCTTT. Its protein is CASFVKGTNTEAFF.